This T cell receptor beta chain is drawn from a study of CD8 T cells in Susac syndrome. Trimming took 1 base from V and 9 from J; bases not matched to a gene: 3. Germline lookup yields CDR1 PRHDT and CDR2 FYEKMQ (reference sequence). CDR3 length: 14 amino acids. Reverse transcription of roughly 0.5 to 1 ug RNA was carried out with random hexamers. TCRdb re-analysed the immunoSEQ multiplex PCR reads in MiXCR, keeping a single row per CDR3 protein. Of some 130,000 distinct CDR3 sequences listed, approximately 95% are singletons. The material sequenced was CD8+ T cells from PBMCs. This receptor was taken from a human donor with Susac syndrome. The V gene is TRBV13, the J gene TRBJ2-4, with 10 bases that match TRBD2. DNA for the CDR3: TGTGCCAGCAGCTTAGTAGCGGGAGGATCCATTCAGTACTTC. Translating it yields CASSLVAGGSIQYF.